A single sample is the source of the 10 T cell receptor beta chains below, sequenced in a study of blood T cell repertoires in COVID-19. Measured with immunoSEQ multiplex PCR; TCRdb has only the in-frame clones, and not every one. Of a few hundred thousand clones in the sample, around 87% are singletons; the top ten hold 5.5% to 9%. The specimen was peripheral blood. These receptors all stem from a woman aged 70-85 years with active or convalescent COVID-19.

The chain uses TRBV9 and TRBJ2-1; 9 bases align to TRBD2. With 4 bases clipped from V and 10 bases from J, the junction kept 18 bases outside the gene matches. Per germline, CDR1 SGDLS and CDR2 YYNGEE. The CDR3 length is 17 residues. In DNA, the CDR3 is TGTGCCAGCAGCCAAACCTTAGCGGGGGCTTTGGGTGGGGAGCAGTTCTTC. Translation gives CASSQTLAGALGGEQFF. Together with reference TRBV9 and TRBJ2-1, the CDR3 gives the full variable domain: DSGVTQTPKHLITATGQRVTLRCSPRSGDLSVYWYQQSLDQGLQFLIQYYNGEERAKGNILERFSAQQFPDLHSELNLSSLELGDSALYFCASSQTLAGALGGEQFFGPGTRLTVL.

This rearrangement joins TRBV24-1 to TRBJ2-1; maybe TRBD1 (5 bases). Germline CDR1 reads KGHDR; CDR2 reads SFDVKD. The V gene lost 2 bases and the J gene lost 3 bases, with 13 bases spanning the gap. The CDR3 consists of 16 residues. CDR3 nucleotide sequence: TGTGCCACCAGTGATTACAAAGGACAAGGCTACAATGAGCAGTTCTTC. Translating it yields CATSDYKGQGYNEQFF.

J is TRBJ2-1 and V is TRBV2; 9 bases match TRBD2. Per the germline V gene, CDR1 is SNHLY and CDR2 is FYNNEI. This CDR3 region has 14 residues. V lost 10 bases to trimming and J lost 8 bases; unmatched junction nucleotides: 12. The CDR3 region is CATNLAGASYEQFF. CDR3 nucleotides: TGTGCCACGAACTTAGCGGGGGCATCGTATGAGCAGTTCTTC.

The rearrangement joins TRBV10-2 to TRBJ2-7; 7 bases agree with TRBD2. The germline V gene has CDR1 WSHSY and CDR2 SAAADI. The CDR3 runs to 13 residues. V lost 6 bases, J lost 2 bases, and 4 bases stayed unmatched. This chain's CDR3 is CASRESGTYEQYF. CDR3 DNA sequence: TGCGCCAGCAGGGAGAGCGGGACCTACGAGCAGTACTTC.

This clone was recorded once. The chain carries TRBV9 and TRBJ2-7, with a possible D match to TRBD1 (6 bases). V was clipped by 4 bases and J by 3 bases, with 20 bases between them. The CDR3 length is 16 residues. The germline CDR1 and CDR2 sequences are SGDLS and YYNGEE. The CDR3 DNA sequence: TGTGCCAGCAGCTCTCGAGGCCCAGGGGATATCTACGAGCAGTACTTC. Translated, it gives CASSSRGPGDIYEQYF.

This clone was detected only a few times. The chain uses TRBV9 and TRBJ2-7; 11 nucleotides match TRBD2. The germline V gene has CDR1 SGDLS and CDR2 YYNGEE. The CDR3 contains 16 residues. The J segment lost 4 bases and the V segment lost 3 bases, leaving 9 bases of the junction unmatched. As DNA, the CDR3 is TGTGCCAGCAGCGCGAATCCTAGCGGGGGGTTTTACGAGCAGTACTTC. It encodes CASSANPSGGFYEQYF.

V is TRBV6-2 or TRBV6-3 and J is TRBJ1-2; perhaps TRBD1 as D (6 bases). V was cut by 4 bases and J by 2 bases, with 17 bases left in between. CDR3 size: 16 residues. The V gene's germline CDR1 is MNHEY and CDR2 SVGEGT. CDR3 nucleotides: TGTGCCAGCAGTTCCGAAGGATTTACAGGGAACTATGGCTACACCTTC. Protein sequence: CASSSEGFTGNYGYTF.

With regard to this clone: The junction differs from germline at one of its ends, possibly a read error. This chain uses TRBV9 with TRBJ1-4; unclear D gene. CDR1 and CDR2 from the germline V gene are SGDLS and YYNGEE. The CDR3 loop spans 14 amino acids. CDR3 DNA: TGTGCCAGCAGTGTAGAGTTTTCAAGAGGGAAACTGTTTTTT. Its protein product is CASSVEFSRGKLFF.

The genes are TRBV10-3 and TRBJ1-1; the match to TRBD1 covers 8 bases. Trimming removed 6 bases from V and 4 bases from J; junction bases left unmatched: 10. The V gene's germline CDR1 is ENHRY and CDR2 SYGVKD. This CDR3 is 15 amino acids long. CDR3 bases: TGTGCCATCAGCCCCCTCCAGGGGGCGAGCACTGAAGCTTTCTTT. The encoded protein is CAISPLQGASTEAFF.

This rearrangement joins TRBV19 to TRBJ1-1; TRBD1 matches at 7 bases. Per the germline V gene, CDR1 is LNHDA and CDR2 is SQIVND (reference sequence). V trimming: 11 bases; J trimming: 2 bases; junction bases outside the gene matches: 11. The CDR3 spans 14 residues. The CDR3 region is CAGDREGVNTEAFF. CDR3 bases: TGTGCCGGCGACAGGGAAGGGGTAAACACTGAAGCTTTCTTT.